The T cell receptor beta chain under discussion was sequenced for a study of regulatory T cells in long-lasting Graves disease. Points from the study as a whole: Persistent disease samples used TRBV28, TRBJ1-2 and TRBJ2-5 preferentially.

The sample holds a few counts of this clonotype. No antigen is known for it. A much larger clone differs by one base, so this may be a read error. TCR beta libraries were built with iRepertoire HTBI primers and Arm-PCR of CDR3 regions. TCRdb analysed the multiplex PCR reads with MiXCR anew, one entry per CDR3 protein. The repertoire holds roughly 250,000 distinct CDR3 sequences, with 18% as singletons. In germline, CDR1 is SGHTA, CDR2 FQGNSA. This CDR3 is built from 15 residues. Time point: newly diagnosed GD, antithyroid drugs for less than 3 months. Generation of the TCR library employed RNA extracted from PBMCs. American Thyroid Association guidelines defined how Graves' disease was diagnosed. The same sample was also used in a study of T cells in Graves' hyperthyroidism and ophthalmopathy. In that study: Initially, a first-round RT-PCR of the TCR CDR3 employed the HTBI primer set. Most expanded thyroid clonotypes above 0.001 also appeared in blood.

Here the sequenced sample was peripheral blood mononuclear cells (PBMCs), taken at new diagnosis, from a patient treated with antithyroid drugs. The rearrangement joins TRBV7-2 to TRBJ2-1; D is perhaps TRBD2 (7 bases). The sequence came from a woman in her twenties or thirties with Graves disease. This chain's CDR3 is CASSLRSGGYNEQSF. The CDR3 coding sequence is TGTGCCAGCAGCTTAAGGTCGGGGGGCTACAATGAGCAGTCCTTC. The full variable domain, with the rest looked up from reference TRBV7-2 and TRBJ2-1, is GAGVSQSPSNKVTEKGKDVELRCDPISGHTALYWYRQSLGQGLEFLIYFQGNSAPDKSGLPSDRFSAERTGGSVSTLTIQRTQQEDSAVYLCASSLRSGGYNEQSFGPGTRLTVL.